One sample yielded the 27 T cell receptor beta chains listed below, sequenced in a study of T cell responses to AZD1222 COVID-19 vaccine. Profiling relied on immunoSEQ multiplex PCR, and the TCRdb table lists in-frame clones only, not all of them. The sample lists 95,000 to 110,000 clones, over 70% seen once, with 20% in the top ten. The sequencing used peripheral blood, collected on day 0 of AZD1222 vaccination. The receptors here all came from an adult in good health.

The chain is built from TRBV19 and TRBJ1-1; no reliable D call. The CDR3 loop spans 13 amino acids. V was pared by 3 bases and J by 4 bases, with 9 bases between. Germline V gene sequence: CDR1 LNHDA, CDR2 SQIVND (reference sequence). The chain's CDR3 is CASSISRSTEAFF. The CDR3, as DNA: TGTGCCAGTAGTATCTCCCGGAGCACTGAAGCTTTCTTT.

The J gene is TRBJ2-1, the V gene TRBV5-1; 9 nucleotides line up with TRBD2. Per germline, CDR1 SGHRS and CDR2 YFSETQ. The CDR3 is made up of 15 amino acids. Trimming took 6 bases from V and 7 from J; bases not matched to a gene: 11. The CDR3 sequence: CASTVAGAARNEQFF. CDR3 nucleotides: TGCGCCAGCACCGTAGCGGGGGCCGCCCGAAATGAGCAGTTCTTC.

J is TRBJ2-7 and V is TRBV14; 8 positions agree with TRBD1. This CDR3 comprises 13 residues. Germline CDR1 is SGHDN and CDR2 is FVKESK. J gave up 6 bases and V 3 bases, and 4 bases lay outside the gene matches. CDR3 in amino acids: CASSHSGQGEQYF. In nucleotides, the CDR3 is TGTGCCAGCAGCCACTCAGGACAGGGCGAGCAGTACTTC.

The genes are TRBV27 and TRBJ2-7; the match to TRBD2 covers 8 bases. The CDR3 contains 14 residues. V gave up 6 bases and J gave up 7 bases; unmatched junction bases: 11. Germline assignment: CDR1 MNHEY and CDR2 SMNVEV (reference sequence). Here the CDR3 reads CASRGSGGPREQYF. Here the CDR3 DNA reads TGTGCCAGCAGGGGATCGGGGGGGCCCCGGGAGCAGTACTTC.

CDR3 sequence reads: CASSQDRGYGYTF. The CDR3 DNA is TGTGCCAGCAGCCAGGACAGGGGATATGGCTACACCTTC. The rearrangement uses TRBV5-4 and TRBJ1-2; 9 bases agree with TRBD1. The V and J ends lost 4 bases and 5 bases, in that order; junction bases with no gene match: 3. Germline assignment: CDR1 SGHNT and CDR2 YYREEE (reference sequence). This CDR3 has 13 amino acids.

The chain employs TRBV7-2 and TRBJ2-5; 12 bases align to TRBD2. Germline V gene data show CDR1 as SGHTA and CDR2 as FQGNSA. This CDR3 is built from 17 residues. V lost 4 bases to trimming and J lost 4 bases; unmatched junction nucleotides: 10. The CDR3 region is CASSSVASGGARETQYF. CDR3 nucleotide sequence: TGTGCCAGCAGCTCAGTGGCTAGCGGGGGGGCCAGAGAGACCCAGTACTTC.

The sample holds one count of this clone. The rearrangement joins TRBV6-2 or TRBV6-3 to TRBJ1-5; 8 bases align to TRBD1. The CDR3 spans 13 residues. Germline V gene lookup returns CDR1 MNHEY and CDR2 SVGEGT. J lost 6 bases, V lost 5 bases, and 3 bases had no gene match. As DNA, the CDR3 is TGTGCCAGCAGTGACAGGGGACTTCAGCCCCAGCATTTT. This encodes CASSDRGLQPQHF.

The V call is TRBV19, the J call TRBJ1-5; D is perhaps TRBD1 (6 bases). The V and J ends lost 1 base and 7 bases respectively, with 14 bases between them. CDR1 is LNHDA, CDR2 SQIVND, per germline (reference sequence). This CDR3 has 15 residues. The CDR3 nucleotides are TGTGCCAGTAGTATAGCGGGGGCTAGGGGGCAGCCCCAGCATTTT. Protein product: CASSIAGARGQPQHF.

The chain's CDR3 is CASSPDLSGGAREQYF. CDR3 nucleotide sequence: TGTGCCAGCAGCCCGGACCTTAGCGGGGGGGCCCGCGAGCAGTACTTC. The chain is built from TRBV4-2 and TRBJ2-7; 11 nucleotides agree with TRBD2. V gave up 4 bases and J gave up 6 bases; unmatched junction bases: 11. Germline CDR1 is LGHNA and CDR2 is YNFKEQ. This CDR3 comprises 16 residues.

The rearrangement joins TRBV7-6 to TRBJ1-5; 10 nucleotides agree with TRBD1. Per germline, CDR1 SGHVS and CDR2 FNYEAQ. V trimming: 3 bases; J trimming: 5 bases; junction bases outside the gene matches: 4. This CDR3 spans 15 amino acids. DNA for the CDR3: TGTGCCAGCAGCTTGGGACAGGGGACACATCAGCCCCAGCATTTT. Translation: CASSLGQGTHQPQHF.

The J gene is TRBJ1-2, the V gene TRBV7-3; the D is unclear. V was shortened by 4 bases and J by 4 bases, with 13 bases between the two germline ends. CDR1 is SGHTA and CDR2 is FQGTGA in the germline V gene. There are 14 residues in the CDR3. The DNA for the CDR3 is TGTGCCAGCAGCTCAGACACGGGCGCCTATGGCTACACCTTC. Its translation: CASSSDTGAYGYTF.

The CDR3 sequence is CASTRTGETGELFF. The CDR3 DNA reads TGTGCCAGTACCCGGACAGGGGAAACCGGGGAGCTGTTTTTT. V gene TRBV2 combines with J gene TRBJ2-2; 9 nucleotides line up with TRBD1. Germline CDR1 and CDR2: SNHLY and FYNNEI. V gave up 9 bases and J gave up 5 bases; unmatched junction bases: 7. The CDR3 has 14 amino acids. The full variable domain, completed using reference TRBV2 and TRBJ2-2, is EPEVTQTPSHQVTQMGQEVILRCVPISNHLYFYWYRQILGQKVEFLVSFYNNEISEKSEIFDDQFSVERPDGSNFTLKIRSTKLEDSAMYFCASTRTGETGELFFGEGSRLTVL.

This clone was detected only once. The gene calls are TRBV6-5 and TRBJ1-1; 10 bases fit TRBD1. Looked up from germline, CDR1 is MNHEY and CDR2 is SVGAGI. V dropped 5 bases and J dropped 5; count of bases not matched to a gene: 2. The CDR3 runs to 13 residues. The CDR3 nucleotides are TGTGCCAGCAGTAGGACAGGGGGGACTGAAGCTTTCTTT. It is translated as CASSRTGGTEAFF.

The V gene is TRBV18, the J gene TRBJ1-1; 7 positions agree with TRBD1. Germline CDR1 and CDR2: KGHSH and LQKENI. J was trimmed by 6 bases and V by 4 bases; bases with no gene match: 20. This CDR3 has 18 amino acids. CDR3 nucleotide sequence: TGTGCCAGCTCACTAATCCTGACAGGGCAGGGGAGTGTGGCTGAAGCTTTCTTT. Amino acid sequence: CASSLILTGQGSVAEAFF. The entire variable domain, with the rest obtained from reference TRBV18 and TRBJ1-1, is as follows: NAGVMQNPRHLVRRRGQEARLRCSPMKGHSHVYWYRQLPEEGLKFMVYLQKENIIDESGMPKERFSAEFPKEGPSILRIQQVVRGDSAAYFCASSLILTGQGSVAEAFFGQGTRLTVV.

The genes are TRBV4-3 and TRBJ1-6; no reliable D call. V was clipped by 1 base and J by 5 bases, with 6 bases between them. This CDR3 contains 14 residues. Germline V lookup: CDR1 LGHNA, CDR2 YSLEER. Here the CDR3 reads CASSQGGNNSPLHF. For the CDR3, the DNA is TGCGCCAGCAGCCAAGGCGGGAATAATTCACCCCTCCACTTT.

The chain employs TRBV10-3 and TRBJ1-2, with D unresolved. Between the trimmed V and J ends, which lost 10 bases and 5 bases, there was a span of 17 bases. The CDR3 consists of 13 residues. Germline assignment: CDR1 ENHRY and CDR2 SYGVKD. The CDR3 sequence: CATYSPSTYGYTF. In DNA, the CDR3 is TGTGCCACCTACAGTCCTTCCACGTATGGCTACACCTTC.

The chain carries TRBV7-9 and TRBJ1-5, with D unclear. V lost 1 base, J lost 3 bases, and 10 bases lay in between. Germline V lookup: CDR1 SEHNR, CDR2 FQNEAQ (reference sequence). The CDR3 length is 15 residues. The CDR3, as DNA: TGTGCCAGCAGCTTAGGGGTGGGGAACAATCAGCCCCAGCATTTT. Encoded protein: CASSLGVGNNQPQHF.

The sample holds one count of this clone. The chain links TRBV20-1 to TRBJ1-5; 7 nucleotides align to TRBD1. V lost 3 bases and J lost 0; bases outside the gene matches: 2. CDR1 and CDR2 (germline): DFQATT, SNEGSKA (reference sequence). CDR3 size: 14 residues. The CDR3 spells CSASQGDSNQPQHF. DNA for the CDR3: TGCAGTGCTAGTCAGGGGGATAGCAATCAGCCCCAGCATTTT.

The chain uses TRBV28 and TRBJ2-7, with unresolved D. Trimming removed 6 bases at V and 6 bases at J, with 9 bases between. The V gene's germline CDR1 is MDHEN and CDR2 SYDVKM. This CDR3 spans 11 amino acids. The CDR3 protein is CASRSPSEQYF. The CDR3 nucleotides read TGTGCCAGCAGATCCCCATCCGAGCAGTACTTC.

The CDR3 DNA sequence: TGCGCCAGCAGCCGGTCGGGGGACTATGGCTACACCTTC. It translates to CASSRSGDYGYTF. The chain has TRBV4-3 and TRBJ1-2; a weak D match, TRBD1 (5 bases). Trimming took off 4 bases at V and 3 bases at J, with 9 bases between the two ends. The CDR3 runs 13 residues. CDR1 is LGHNA, CDR2 YSLEER, per germline.

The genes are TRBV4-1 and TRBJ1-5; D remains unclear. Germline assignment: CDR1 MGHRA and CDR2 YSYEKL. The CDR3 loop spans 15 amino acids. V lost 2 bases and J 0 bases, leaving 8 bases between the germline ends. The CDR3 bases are TGCGCCAGCAGCCAACGGATATCTAGCAATCAGCCCCAGCATTTT. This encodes CASSQRISSNQPQHF.

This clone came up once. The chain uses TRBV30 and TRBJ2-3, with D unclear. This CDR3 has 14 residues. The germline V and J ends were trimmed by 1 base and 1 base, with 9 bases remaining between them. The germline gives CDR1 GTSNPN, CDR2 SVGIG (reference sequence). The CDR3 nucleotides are TGTGCCTGGAGTGGGCTCGCCCGCACAGATACGCAGTATTTT. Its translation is CAWSGLARTDTQYF.

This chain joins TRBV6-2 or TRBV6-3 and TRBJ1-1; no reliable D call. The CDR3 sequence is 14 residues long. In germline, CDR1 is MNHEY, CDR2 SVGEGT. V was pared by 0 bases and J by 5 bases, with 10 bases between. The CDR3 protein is CASSYSQLRTEAFF. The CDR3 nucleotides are TGTGCCAGCAGTTACTCCCAATTGCGTACTGAAGCTTTCTTT.

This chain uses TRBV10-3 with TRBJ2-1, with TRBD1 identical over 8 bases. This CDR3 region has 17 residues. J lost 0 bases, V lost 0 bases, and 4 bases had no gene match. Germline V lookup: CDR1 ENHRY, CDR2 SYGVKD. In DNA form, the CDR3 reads TGTGCCATCAGTGAGTCGGGCAGGGGGCTCTCCTACAATGAGCAGTTCTTC. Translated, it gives CAISESGRGLSYNEQFF.

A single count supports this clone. The CDR3 nucleotides are TGTGCCAGCAGTACAGGGGTGAAGGCTTTCTTT. It codes for CASSTGVKAFF. The chain joins TRBV6-5 to TRBJ1-1; 7 nucleotides line up with TRBD1. Per the germline V gene, CDR1 is MNHEY and CDR2 is SVGAGI. The CDR3 is 11 amino acids. The trim removed 5 bases at V and 11 bases at J, leaving 5 bases unmatched.

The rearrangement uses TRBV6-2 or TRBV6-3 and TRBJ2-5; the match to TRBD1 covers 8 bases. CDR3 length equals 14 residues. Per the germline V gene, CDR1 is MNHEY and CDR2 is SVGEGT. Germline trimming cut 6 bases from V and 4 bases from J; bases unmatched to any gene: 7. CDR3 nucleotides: TGTGCCAGCAGCGATGGACAGGGAGGAGAGACCCAGTACTTC. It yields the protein CASSDGQGGETQYF.

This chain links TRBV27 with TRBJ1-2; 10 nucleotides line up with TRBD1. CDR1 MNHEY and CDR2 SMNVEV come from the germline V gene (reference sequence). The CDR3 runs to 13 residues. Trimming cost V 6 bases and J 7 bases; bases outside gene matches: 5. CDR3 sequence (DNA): TGTGCCAGCAGGGGACAGGGGTCTCCTGGCTACACCTTC. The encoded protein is CASRGQGSPGYTF.